Presented here are 4 T cell receptor beta chains from one specimen sequenced in a study of cytomegalovirus exposure and HLA in healthy donors. Use of 60 Vbeta and 13 Jbeta primers characterized the PCR. Sequenced by immunoSEQ multiplex PCR; TCRdb stores in-frame clones only, minus some. Among 180,000 or so clones, approximately 80% were seen once, and the ten largest hold 0.6% to 0.9%. The sequencing sample was made of PBMCs. Receptor source: a female donor in good health and CMV-seronegative.

The CDR3 DNA is TGTGCCAGAAGCCTCCGGGGGGAGGGCTCCTATAATTCACCCCTCCACTTT. Its translation: CARSLRGEGSYNSPLHF. The J gene is TRBJ1-6, the V gene TRBV7-5. TRBV7-5 is described as a pseudogene. This CDR3 is 17 amino acids long.

This CDR3 reads CASSLSDRGFYEQYF. Written as DNA, the CDR3 is TGTGCCAGCAGCTTGTCGGACAGGGGGTTTTACGAGCAGTACTTC. The chain employs TRBV5-6 and TRBJ2-7; TRBD1 agrees at 10 bases. Germline V gives CDR1 SGHDT, CDR2 YYEEEE. This CDR3 contains 15 residues. V shed 1 base and J 4 bases; nucleotides not matched to a gene: 5.

The chain combines TRBV28 with TRBJ2-1, with D possibly matching TRBD2 (6 bases). Per the germline V gene, CDR1 is MDHEN and CDR2 is SYDVKM. The CDR3 sequence is 13 residues long. Trimming removed 6 bases at V and 7 bases at J, with 13 bases between. The chain's CDR3 is CASSGDSKNEQFF. The CDR3 coding sequence is TGTGCCAGCAGCGGGGACTCTAAGAATGAGCAGTTCTTC.

V is TRBV5-1 and J is TRBJ2-5; the match to TRBD1 covers 9 bases. Germline V gives CDR1 SGHRS, CDR2 YFSETQ. This CDR3 spans 13 amino acids. V lost 5 bases to trimming and J lost 5 bases; unmatched junction nucleotides: 4. The DNA for the CDR3 is TGCGCCAGCAGTTCCGGACAGGGGGAGACCCAGTACTTC. This sequence encodes CASSSGQGETQYF. The full variable domain, rest sourced from reference TRBV5-1 and TRBJ2-5, is KAGVTQTPRYLIKTRGQQVTLSCSPISGHRSVSWYQQTPGQGLQFLFEYFSETQRNKGNFPGRFSGRQFSNSRSEMNVSTLELGDSALYLCASSSGQGETQYFGPGTRLLVL.